These 8 T cell receptor beta chains were sequenced from one sample in a study of breast tumors, draining lymph nodes, adjacent tissues (TCRdb year 2016). Library generation was performed with multiplex PCR. The data were produced on an Illumina HiSeq 2000. TCRdb's own reprocessing of the public reads used fastp at Q25 and MiXCR and kept productive beta chains. CDR3 protein duplicates are merged, each entry listing the most common genes and DNA. This sample lists some 130,000 distinct CDR3 sequences; about 20% were detected once. The biggest ten clones account for over 3% of the sample. Lymph node samples came from the axillary draining lymph nodes of breast cancer patients. Sequenced: axillary lymph node tissue. The receptors were gathered from a female donor with breast cancer. Some clones in this sample may be carry-over from other donors' samples.

On this clonotype itself: This may be a read error, as it is one base from a much larger clone. The V gene is TRBV4-1, the J gene TRBJ1-6; D is undetermined. The CDR3 length is 15 residues. Germline loops: CDR1 MGHRA, CDR2 YSYEKL. The CDR3 nucleotides read TGCGCCAGCAGCCAAGGCGAGGGATTTAATCCACCCCTCCACTTT. Amino acid sequence: CASSQGEGFNPPLHF.

This clonotype was seen only a few times. The V call is TRBV19, the J call TRBJ2-2, with 10 bases matching TRBD2. V lost 1 base, J lost 5 bases, and 13 bases stayed unmatched. The CDR3 covers 19 residues. Germline-derived CDR1 and CDR2 are LNHDA and SQIVND (reference sequence). The CDR3 DNA reads as TGTGCCAGTAGTATAGCGGCGGCTAGCGGGAGAAAGTTTACCGGGGAGCTGTTTTTT. Its protein is CASSIAAASGRKFTGELFF.

This clonotype has ten or more counts. This chain connects TRBV6-1 to TRBJ1-6; D unresolved. V lost 4 bases and J 11 bases, leaving 9 bases between the germline ends. Germline CDR1 is MNHNS and CDR2 is SASEGT. This CDR3 has 12 amino acids. The CDR3 bases are TGTGCCAGCAGTGTTTCTCGGCCACCCCTCCACTTT. Protein product: CASSVSRPPLHF.

This clonotype was counted many times. The V and J genes are TRBV5-1 and TRBJ2-7; TRBD1 agrees at 12 bases. V gave up 7 bases and J gave up 6 bases; unmatched junction bases: 11. There are 15 residues in the CDR3. CDR1 and CDR2 from the germline V gene are SGHRS and YFSETQ. CDR3 sequence reads: CASGGQGATFSEQYF. DNA of the CDR3: TGCGCCAGCGGGGGACAGGGGGCAACGTTCTCCGAGCAGTACTTC. Full variable domain (remainder filled in from reference TRBV5-1 and TRBJ2-7): KAGVTQTPRYLIKTRGQQVTLSCSPISGHRSVSWYQQTPGQGLQFLFEYFSETQRNKGNFPGRFSGRQFSNSRSEMNVSTLELGDSALYLCASGGQGATFSEQYFGPGTRLTVT.

This clonotype occurred many times. This rearrangement joins TRBV6-1 to TRBJ1-3; TRBD1 might be the D (5 bases). The CDR3 contains 14 residues. V was cut by 11 bases and J by 2 bases, with 16 bases left in between. Germline CDR1 reads MNHNS; CDR2 reads SASEGT. The CDR3 loop is CAGRDSPAGNTIYF. In DNA form, the CDR3 reads TGTGCCGGACGAGACAGCCCGGCTGGAAACACCATATATTTT.

Comment on this clonotype: A read error may explain this, as a much larger clone is one base away. V is TRBV3-1 and J is TRBJ1-2, with a weak D call TRBD1 (5 bases). The V and J ends lost 1 base and 5 bases respectively, with 11 bases between them. Germline V gene data show CDR1 as LGHDT and CDR2 as YNNKEL (reference sequence). CDR3 length: 14 residues. The CDR3 region is CASSQVGGAYGYTF. CDR3 nucleotide sequence: TGTGCCAGCAGCCAAGTTGGGGGTGCGTATGGCTACACCTTC. Full variable domain (rest looked up from reference TRBV3-1 and TRBJ1-2): DTAVSQTPKYLVTQMGNDKSIKCEQNLGHDTMYWYKQDSKKFLKIMFSYNNKELIINETVPNRFSPKSPDKAHLNLHINSLELGDSAVYFCASSQVGGAYGYTFGSGTRLTVV.

This clonotype was recorded many times. V gene TRBV6-4 combines with J gene TRBJ1-6, with D possibly TRBD1 on 5 matching bases. The CDR3 is 14 residues long. Per the germline V gene, CDR1 is MRHNA and CDR2 is SNTAGT. Trimming left V 2 bases short and J 9 bases short, with 11 bases between. The DNA of the CDR3 is TGTGCCAGCAGTGACGGCAGGGAGGGTTCACCCCTCCACTTT. The encoded protein is CASSDGREGSPLHF.

Points on this clonotype: This may arise from a read error, as a much more abundant clone is one base away. The V call is TRBV6-5, the J call TRBJ1-2; the D is unclear. Germline assignment: CDR1 MNHEY and CDR2 SVGAGI. This CDR3 has 16 amino acids. The CDR3 DNA follows: TGTGCCAGCAGGCGGGCAGGCCGGTTAACTAACTATGGCTACGCCTTC. This translates into CASRRAGRLTNYGYAF.